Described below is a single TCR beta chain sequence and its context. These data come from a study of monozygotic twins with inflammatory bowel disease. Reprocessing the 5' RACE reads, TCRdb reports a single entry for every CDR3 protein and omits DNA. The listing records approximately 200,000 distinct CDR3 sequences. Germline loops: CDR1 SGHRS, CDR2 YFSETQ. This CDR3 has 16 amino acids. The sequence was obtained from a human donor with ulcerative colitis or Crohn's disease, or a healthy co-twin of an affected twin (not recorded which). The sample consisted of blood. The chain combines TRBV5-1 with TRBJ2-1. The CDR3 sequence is CASSLSWTSSYNEQFF.